This T cell receptor (beta chain) emerged from a study of blood T cell repertoires in COVID-19 (dated by TCRdb to the early 2020s). Regarding the study in general: The collaborator samples originated in the United States, Italy and Spain and spanned the acute and convalescent phases of COVID-19. The prospective study material was composed of cDNA or gDNA derived from T cells, B-cell-depleted T cells, or PBMCs. Subjects who had been exposed to COVID-19, were actively infected with it, or had recovered from it provided the deeply sampled blood TCRbeta repertoires that made up the dataset. The repertoires were made available in a free public database intended to serve as a resource for research on the immune response to SARS-CoV-2. The samples were drawn from the first 160 participants of the ongoing ImmuneRACE study and from 1,254 subjects provided by 6 global collaborators. The sample metadata nearly always contained a de-identified subject ID, COVID-19 status, age in years and sex. Where available, HLA class I and class II types were obtained from metadata supplied by the sample provider rather than from assay-based typing. General study outcomes and caveats: Clinical and demographic metadata were provided uncurated, with the amount varying by source and participant.

Remarks on this clone: Its antigen is not yet known. Per-base quality was not reported, and no clone a single base away is much larger than it.

A second Seattle source provided samples from volunteer blood donors who had recovered from COVID-19. Collaborating institutions collected whole blood in K2EDTA tubes following their own protocols. For TCRbeta analysis, collaborator samples were shipped as frozen whole blood, as isolated PBMCs, or as DNA extracted from either sample type. The immunoSEQ Assay, a bias-controlled multiplex PCR, was used to amplify TCRbeta CDR3 regions from genomic DNA. The study's processing was this. The number of nucleated cells in each sample was estimated by amplification of reference gene primers within the assay. To quantify the absolute abundance of each unique TCRbeta CDR3 rearrangement, sequence reads were collapsed and filtered. Productive Simpson clonality was computed per sample as the square root of Simpson's diversity index over productive rearrangements. What TCRdb holds here is the immuneACCESS table cut down to in-frame rearrangements. Part of the clones is not present; checked against another copy, under half of the missing clones reflect an unresolved V gene, and the others are unexplained. D and trimming come from the DNA, and the V and J calls and clone size come from that table. The sample table records some 250,000 clones; more than 75% of these occur just once. The ten largest make up about 3.1% of the sample.

Inclusive of the bounding cysteine and phenylalanine, the CDR3 is 14 residues long. Of all the DNA, just the CDR3 is kept, 42 bases in frame from base 1. Germline trimming amounts to 4 bases on V and 15 bases on J, with 10 as the count of junction bases outside the gene matches. For CDR1 and CDR2, the germline V gene lists SGHDN and FVKESK. The origin of this receptor is a woman aged 30 to 39 who had recovered from COVID-19. This chain is built from TRBV14 and TRBJ2-1; the junction holds 12 bases that match TRBD2. The sample comprised peripheral blood. The DNA sequence is as follows: TGTGCCAGCAGCCCACAGACTAGCGGGGGTTTGGCGTTCTTC. This codes for CASSPQTSGGLAFF.